The present entry profiles one T cell receptor (beta chain) with its context. The data were taken from a study of OX40 agonist ivuxolimab in advanced cancers. About the study: Patients received the agonistic anti-OX40 (CD134) antibody ivuxolimab.

Profiled with immunoSEQ multiplex PCR; TCRdb holds only in-frame clones, not every one. The sample shows tens of thousands of clones, about 90% of them seen only once. V gave up 6 bases and J gave up 4 bases; unmatched junction bases: 5. CDR1 SQVTM and CDR2 ANQGSEA come from the germline V gene. This CDR3 is 13 amino acids long. The origin of this receptor is an adult with an advanced solid tumor such as melanoma, head and neck, liver or kidney cancer. The V and J genes are TRBV29-1 and TRBJ1-2; TRBD1 matches 10 bases. This sample comprised CD4+ or CD8+ T cells sorted from blood, obtained in a trial of the OX40 agonist ivuxolimab. This CDR3 is CSVSGTGVYGYTF. DNA of the CDR3: TGCAGCGTGTCCGGGACAGGGGTCTATGGCTACACCTTC.